Shown below are 8 T cell receptor beta chains from a single sample sequenced in a study of tumor-infiltrating lymphocytes in primary liver carcinoma. TCR beta cDNA was reverse-transcribed from about 550 ng of total RNA. The reaction used a constant-region primer and ProtoScript II reverse transcriptase. Modified slightly, ARM-PCR produced TCR beta libraries over three nested multiplex PCR rounds. The study ran its first two PCR rounds for roughly 9 cycles each, using TRBV1-TRBV30 forward primers and a C-beta reverse primer. TCRdb analysed the multiplex PCR reads with MiXCR anew, one entry per CDR3 protein. The profile shows about 120,000 distinct CDR3 sequences, under 70% of them singletons. Bulk tissue was left unsorted, and RNA and DNA were co-extracted from 20-30 mg of it. Material: tumor-adjacent normal liver tissue. Receptors originate from a woman aged 60 to 75 with primary liver carcinoma and hepatitis B virus infection.

This chain links TRBV6-5 with TRBJ1-5; 8 nucleotides match TRBD1. V gave up 5 bases and J gave up 5 bases; unmatched junction bases: 11. In germline, CDR1 is MNHEY, CDR2 SVGAGI. The CDR3 has 16 amino acids. The chain's CDR3 is CASSKGQGRTYQPQHF. The CDR3 DNA reads as TGTGCCAGCAGTAAAGGACAGGGCAGAACCTATCAGCCCCAGCATTTT.

A word on this clonotype: As the CDR3 is not closed by the conserved phenylalanine or tryptophan, this likely results from a read error. No DNA is shown, since the ends of the CDR3 on it are uncertain; the CDR3 is the one TCRdb lists. The rearrangement uses TRBV29-1 and TRBJ1-2; TRBD1, the table's D call, was not compared with the DNA. Termini included, the CDR3 measures 14 amino acids. In germline, CDR1 is SQVTM, CDR2 ANQGSEA. Here the CDR3 reads CSVPAAGSNYGYTL.

On this clonotype itself: A clone one base away is much larger, so this may be a read error. J is TRBJ2-3 and V is TRBV25-1, with 9 bases aligning to TRBD2. The CDR3 runs to 16 residues. Germline values: CDR1 MGHDK, CDR2 SYGVNS. CDR3 loop: CVSSDLTSGSTDTQYF. The CDR3 bases are TGTGTCAGCAGTGATTTGACTAGCGGTAGCACAGATACGCAGTATTTT. The variable domain in full, completed from reference TRBV25-1 and TRBJ2-3, reads EADIYQTPRYLVIGTGKKITLECSQTMGHDKMYWYQQDPGMELHLIHYSYGVNSTEKGDLSSESTVSRIRTEHFPLTLESARPSHTSQYLCVSSDLTSGSTDTQYFGPGTRLTVL.

The chain combines TRBV11-1 with TRBJ2-7; no reliable D call. This CDR3 is built from 13 residues. The germline V gene has CDR1 SGHAT and CDR2 FQDESV (reference sequence). V lost 2 bases to trimming and J lost 5 bases, with 10 bases between them. The CDR3 is CASSLHENHEQYF. CDR3 DNA: TGTGCCAGCAGCTTACATGAAAACCACGAGCAGTACTTC.

Points on this clonotype: One junction end does not reproduce the germline sequence, and a read error may be involved. The CDR3 coding sequence is TGTGCCAGCAGCGCGGACGTACTAGCGGGATCAAACACCGGGGACCTGTTTTTT. Its protein is CASSADVLAGSNTGDLFF. This rearrangement joins TRBV11-3 to TRBJ2-2, with TRBD2 matching over 10 bases. The CDR3 length is 18 residues. The germline CDR1 and CDR2 sequences are SGHNT and YENEEA.

As concerns this clonotype: As the CDR3 is not closed by the conserved phenylalanine or tryptophan, this likely results from a read error. This chain joins TRBV11-2 and TRBJ1-4; D is ambiguous. The CDR3 consists of 13 residues. The V end was cut by 9 bases, the J end by 7 bases, with 15 bases between. From germline, CDR1 is SGHAT and CDR2 FQNNGV. DNA of the CDR3: TGTGCCAGTAGCGAGTGGCTAGGTGAAAAACTGTTTATT. It specifies CASSEWLGEKLFI.

This clonotype has at least ten counts. This chain connects TRBV12-3 or TRBV12-4 to TRBJ2-2; maybe TRBD1 (5 bases). This CDR3 spans 15 amino acids. V lost 2 bases, J lost 4 bases, and 11 bases lay in between. The CDR3 DNA reads TGTGCCAGCAGTTTAATGGGGCAGGGCACCGGGGAGCTGTTTTTT. Translation gives CASSLMGQGTGELFF.

To note about this clonotype: One base away lies a much larger clone, so this may be a sequencing read error. Since no conserved phenylalanine or tryptophan closes the CDR3, a read error is the likely cause. The chain links TRBV5-1 to TRBJ1-1, with 7 nucleotides matching TRBD1. The CDR3 is 14 residues long. V trimming: 6 bases; J trimming: 8 bases; junction bases outside the gene matches: 13. In germline, CDR1 is SGHRS, CDR2 YFSETQ. The CDR3 DNA sequence: TGCGCCAGCAACAGGGACAGAACCGATCAAGAAGCTTTCTAT. It yields the protein CASNRDRTDQEAFY.